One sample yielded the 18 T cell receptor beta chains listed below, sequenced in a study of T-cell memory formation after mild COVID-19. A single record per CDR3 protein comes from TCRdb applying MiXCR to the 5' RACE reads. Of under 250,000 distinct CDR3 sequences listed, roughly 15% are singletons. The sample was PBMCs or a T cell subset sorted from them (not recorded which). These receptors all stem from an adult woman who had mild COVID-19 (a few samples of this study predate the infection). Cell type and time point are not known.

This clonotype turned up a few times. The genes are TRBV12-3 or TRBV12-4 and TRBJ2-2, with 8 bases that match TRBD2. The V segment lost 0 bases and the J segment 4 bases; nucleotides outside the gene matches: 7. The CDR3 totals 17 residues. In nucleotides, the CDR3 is TGTGCCAGCAGTTTAGCTAGCGGGAAGGAGGGCACCGGGGAGCTGTTTTTT. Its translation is CASSLASGKEGTGELFF.

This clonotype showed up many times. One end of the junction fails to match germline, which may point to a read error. The CDR3 DNA sequence: TGTGCCAGCAGCTTAGGACAGGGGGCAGATACGCAGTATTTT. It yields the protein CASSLGQGADTQYF. V usage is TRBV5-1 and J usage is TRBJ2-3, with 10 nucleotides matching TRBD1. The germline V gene encodes CDR1 SGHRS and CDR2 YFSETQ. The CDR3 length is 14 residues.

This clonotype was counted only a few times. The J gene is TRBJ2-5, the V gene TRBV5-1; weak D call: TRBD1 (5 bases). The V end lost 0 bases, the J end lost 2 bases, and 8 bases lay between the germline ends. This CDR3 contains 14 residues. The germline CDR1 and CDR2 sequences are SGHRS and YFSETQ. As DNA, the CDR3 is TGCGCCAGCAGCTTGGTAGGGGAACAAGAGACCCAGTACTTC. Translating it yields CASSLVGEQETQYF.

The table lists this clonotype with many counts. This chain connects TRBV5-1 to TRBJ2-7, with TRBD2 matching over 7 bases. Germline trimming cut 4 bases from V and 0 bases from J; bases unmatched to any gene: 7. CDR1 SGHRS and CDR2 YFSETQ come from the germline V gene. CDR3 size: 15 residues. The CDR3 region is CASSPPPSGSYEQYF. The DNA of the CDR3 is TGCGCCAGCAGCCCACCGCCTAGCGGCTCCTACGAGCAGTACTTC.

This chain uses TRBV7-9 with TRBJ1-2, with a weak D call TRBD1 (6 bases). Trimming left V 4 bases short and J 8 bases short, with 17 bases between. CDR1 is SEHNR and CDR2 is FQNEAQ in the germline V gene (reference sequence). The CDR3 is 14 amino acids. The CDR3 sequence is CASSSVSGAPGYTF. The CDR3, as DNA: TGTGCCAGCAGCTCAGTTTCGGGGGCGCCGGGCTACACCTTC.

The CDR3 bases are TGTGCCAGCAGCCCCCCAGGGGGGACAGGGGATAACATTCAGTACTTC. This encodes CASSPPGGTGDNIQYF. This rearrangement joins TRBV7-3 to TRBJ2-4; 10 positions match TRBD1. The CDR3 runs to 16 residues. V lost 5 bases, J lost 7 bases, and 11 bases stayed unmatched. Germline CDR1 SGHTA, CDR2 FQGTGA.

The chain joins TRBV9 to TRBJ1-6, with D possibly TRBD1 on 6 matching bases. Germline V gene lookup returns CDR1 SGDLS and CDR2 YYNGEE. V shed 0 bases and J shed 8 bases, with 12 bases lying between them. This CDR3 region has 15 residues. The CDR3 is CASSVDGGRDSPLHF. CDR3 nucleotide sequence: TGTGCCAGCAGCGTAGACGGGGGGCGCGATTCACCCCTCCACTTT. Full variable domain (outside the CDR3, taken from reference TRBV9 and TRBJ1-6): DSGVTQTPKHLITATGQRVTLRCSPRSGDLSVYWYQQSLDQGLQFLIQYYNGEERAKGNILERFSAQQFPDLHSELNLSSLELGDSALYFCASSVDGGRDSPLHFGNGTRLTVT.

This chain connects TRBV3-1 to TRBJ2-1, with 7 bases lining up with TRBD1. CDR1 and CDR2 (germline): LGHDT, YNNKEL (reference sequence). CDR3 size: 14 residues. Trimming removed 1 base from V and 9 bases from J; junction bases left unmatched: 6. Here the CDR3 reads CASSQVQGKGEQFF. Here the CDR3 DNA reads TGTGCCAGCAGCCAAGTACAGGGGAAGGGTGAGCAGTTCTTC.

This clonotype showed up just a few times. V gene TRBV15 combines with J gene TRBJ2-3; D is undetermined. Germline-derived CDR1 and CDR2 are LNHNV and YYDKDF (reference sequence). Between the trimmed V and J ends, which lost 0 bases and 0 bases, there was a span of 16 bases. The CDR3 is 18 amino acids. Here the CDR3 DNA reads TGTGCCACCAGCAGAGATCGGCCAGCTAGTTCTAGCACAGATACGCAGTATTTT. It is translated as CATSRDRPASSSTDTQYF.

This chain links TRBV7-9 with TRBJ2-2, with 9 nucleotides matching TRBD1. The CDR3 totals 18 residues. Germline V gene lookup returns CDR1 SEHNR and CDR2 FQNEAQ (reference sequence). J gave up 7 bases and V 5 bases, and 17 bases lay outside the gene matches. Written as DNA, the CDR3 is TGTGCCAGCAGCCCACCCACATCCGGGACAGGGTTAGTCGGGGAGCTGTTTTTT. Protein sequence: CASSPPTSGTGLVGELFF.

This CDR3 is CASSYVVSGELFF. As DNA, the CDR3 is TGTGCCAGCAGTTACGTGGTTTCCGGGGAGCTGTTTTTT. This chain links TRBV6-5 with TRBJ2-2; no clear D. The CDR3 spans 13 residues. The V gene lost 2 bases and the J gene lost 6 bases, with 7 bases spanning the gap. Germline CDR1 and CDR2: MNHEY and SVGAGI.

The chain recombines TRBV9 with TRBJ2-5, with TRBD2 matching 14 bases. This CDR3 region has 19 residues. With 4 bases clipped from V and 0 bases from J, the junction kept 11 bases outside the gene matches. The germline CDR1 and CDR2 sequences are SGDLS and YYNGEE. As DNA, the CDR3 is TGTGCCAGCAGCAACGGCGGACTAGCGGGGGGATCGTACCAAGAGACCCAGTACTTC. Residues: CASSNGGLAGGSYQETQYF.

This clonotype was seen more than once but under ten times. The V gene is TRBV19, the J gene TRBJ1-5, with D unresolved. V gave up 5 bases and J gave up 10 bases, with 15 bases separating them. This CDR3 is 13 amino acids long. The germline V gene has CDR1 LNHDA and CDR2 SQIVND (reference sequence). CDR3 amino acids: CASSLRPMGPQHF. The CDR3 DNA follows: TGTGCCAGTAGTTTACGACCTATGGGTCCCCAGCATTTT.

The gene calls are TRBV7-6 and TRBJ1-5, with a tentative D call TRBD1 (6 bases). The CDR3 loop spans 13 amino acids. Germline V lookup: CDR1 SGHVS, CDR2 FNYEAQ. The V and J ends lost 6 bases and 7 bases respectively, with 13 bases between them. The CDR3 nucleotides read TGTGCCAGCAGTCCGATGGGGGGCCAGCCCCAGCATTTT. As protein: CASSPMGGQPQHF.

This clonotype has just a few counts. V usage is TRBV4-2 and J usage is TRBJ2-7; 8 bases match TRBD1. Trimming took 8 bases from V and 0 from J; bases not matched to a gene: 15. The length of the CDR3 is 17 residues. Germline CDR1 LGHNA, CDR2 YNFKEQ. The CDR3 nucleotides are TGTGCCAGCGGAGACTACACTCGGACAGGGAGCTCCTACGAGCAGTACTTC. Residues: CASGDYTRTGSSYEQYF.

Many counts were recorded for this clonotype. CDR3 in amino acids: CSVEHRVSFTEAFF. CDR3 sequence (DNA): TGCAGCGTTGAACACAGGGTATCCTTCACTGAAGCTTTCTTT. The chain combines TRBV29-1 with TRBJ1-1, with D tentatively TRBD1 (6 bases). The germline CDR1 and CDR2 sequences are SQVTM and ANQGSEA. There are 14 residues in the CDR3. The V end was cut by 2 bases, the J end by 4 bases, with 14 bases between.

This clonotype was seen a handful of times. This CDR3 is CASSQVGGTSGYNEQFF. CDR3 nucleotides: TGTGCCAGCAGCCAAGTCGGCGGGACTAGCGGTTACAATGAGCAGTTCTTC. The chain has TRBV4-2 and TRBJ2-1; 11 bases line up with TRBD2. The CDR3 is made up of 17 amino acids. V shed 1 base and J 4 bases; nucleotides not matched to a gene: 6. Germline V CDR1 and CDR2: LGHNA, YNFKEQ.

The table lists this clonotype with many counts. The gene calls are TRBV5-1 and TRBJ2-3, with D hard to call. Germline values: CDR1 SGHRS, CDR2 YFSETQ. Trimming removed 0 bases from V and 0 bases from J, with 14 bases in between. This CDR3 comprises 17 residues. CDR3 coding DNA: TGCGCCAGCAGCTTGGTGGTAGGGCAACCTAGCACAGATACGCAGTATTTT. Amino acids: CASSLVVGQPSTDTQYF.